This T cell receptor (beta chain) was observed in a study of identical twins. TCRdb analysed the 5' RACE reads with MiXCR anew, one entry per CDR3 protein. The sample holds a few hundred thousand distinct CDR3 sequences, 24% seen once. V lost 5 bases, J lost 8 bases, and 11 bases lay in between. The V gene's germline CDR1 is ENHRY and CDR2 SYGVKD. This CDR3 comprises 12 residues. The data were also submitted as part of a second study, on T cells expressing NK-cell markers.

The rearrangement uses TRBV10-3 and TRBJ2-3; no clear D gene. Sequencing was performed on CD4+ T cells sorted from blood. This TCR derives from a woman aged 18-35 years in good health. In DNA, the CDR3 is TGTGCCATCAGTTTAGTTCTTGGTACGCAGTATTTT. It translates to CAISLVLGTQYF.